Each of the 9 T cell receptor beta chains below was sequenced from the same sample in a study of T-cell memory formation after mild COVID-19. One entry per CDR3 protein, called by TCRdb with MiXCR from the 5' RACE reads. The sample has about 190,000 distinct CDR3 sequences; around 16% are singletons. Sequencing input: PBMCs or a T cell subset sorted from them (not recorded which). The receptors come from an adult woman who had mild COVID-19 (a few samples of this study predate the infection). Cell type and time point are not known.

This sequence joins TRBV5-1 and TRBJ2-5; 8 bases align to TRBD2. The CDR3 is 13 amino acids. Per the germline V gene, CDR1 is SGHRS and CDR2 is YFSETQ. V lost 5 bases, J lost 11 bases, and 11 bases stayed unmatched. The CDR3 region has the DNA TGCGCCAGCAGAGAACTAGCGGCCTTGACGCAGTACTTC. Its translation is CASRELAALTQYF.

This chain uses TRBV10-3 with TRBJ1-3, with 8 bases lining up with TRBD1. V gave up 4 bases and J gave up 0 bases; unmatched junction bases: 2. The CDR3 sequence is 15 residues long. Germline loops: CDR1 ENHRY, CDR2 SYGVKD. In DNA form, the CDR3 reads TGTGCCATCAGTGGGACAGGGATCTCTGGAAACACCATATATTTT. It is translated as CAISGTGISGNTIYF.

The CDR3 DNA reads as TGCAGTGCCCCGGGACTTCTCACAGATACGCAGTATTTT. It translates to CSAPGLLTDTQYF. This chain connects TRBV20-1 to TRBJ2-3, with D maybe TRBD2 (6 bases). Trimming shortened V by 6 bases and J by 2 bases, and 12 bases separated the two germline ends. Germline CDR1 reads DFQATT; CDR2 reads SNEGSKA (reference sequence). CDR3 length: 13 amino acids.

This clonotype was detected only a few times. The chain is built from TRBV29-1 and TRBJ2-6; D is unclear. The CDR3 loop spans 14 amino acids. The V end was cut by 4 bases, the J end by 0 bases, with 7 bases between. Germline V CDR1 and CDR2: SQVTM, ANQGSEA. The DNA of the CDR3 is TGCAGCGTTGCCCCCCGCTCTGGGGCCAACGTCCTGACTTTC. It yields the protein CSVAPRSGANVLTF.

J is TRBJ1-6 and V is TRBV27; the D is unclear. The CDR3 is 16 amino acids. V lost 0 bases, J lost 7 bases, and 13 bases lay in between. Germline CDR1 reads MNHEY; CDR2 reads SMNVEV (reference sequence). CDR3 sequence (DNA): TGTGCCAGCAGTTTATCGGCAGACTTAAAGAATTCACCCCTCCACTTT. The encoded protein is CASSLSADLKNSPLHF.

V and J are TRBV18 and TRBJ1-4; unclear D gene. This CDR3 contains 20 residues. Germline CDR1 and CDR2: KGHSH and LQKENI. With 3 bases removed from V and 0 bases from J, the gap between germline ends came to 23 bases. CDR3 nucleotides: TGTGCCAGCTCACCTCAGTTTACGGGCCTCGCCCCTGCAACTAATGAAAAACTGTTTTTT. Its translation: CASSPQFTGLAPATNEKLFF.

This clonotype was seen a few times. V usage is TRBV5-5 and J usage is TRBJ1-1; 9 bases line up with TRBD1. V gave up 5 bases and J gave up 1 base; unmatched junction bases: 6. Germline-derived CDR1 and CDR2 are SGHKS and YYEKEE (reference sequence). This CDR3 contains 15 residues. The CDR3 DNA sequence: TGTGCCAGCAGGAGGACAGGGGCGGGGAACACTGAAGCTTTCTTT. Translation: CASRRTGAGNTEAFF.

The gene calls are TRBV11-2 and TRBJ2-1; 9 bases match TRBD2. In germline, CDR1 is SGHAT, CDR2 FQNNGV. J lost 0 bases, V lost 0 bases, and 9 bases had no gene match. The CDR3 runs 19 residues. CDR3 region: CASSLDKGSGSPSYNEQFF. DNA of the CDR3: TGTGCCAGCAGCTTAGATAAGGGTAGCGGGAGTCCCTCCTACAATGAGCAGTTCTTC. The complete variable domain, with remaining parts taken from reference TRBV11-2 and TRBJ2-1, reads EAGVAQSPRYKIIEKRQSVAFWCNPISGHATLYWYQQILGQGPKLLIQFQNNGVVDDSQLPKDRFSAERLKGVDSTLKIQPAKLEDSAVYLCASSLDKGSGSPSYNEQFFGPGTRLTVL.

The sample holds a few counts of this clonotype. The chain has TRBV4-1 and TRBJ2-7; 13 bases match TRBD2. With 2 bases clipped from V and 3 bases from J, the junction kept 7 bases outside the gene matches. This CDR3 contains 17 residues. CDR1 and CDR2 from the germline V gene are MGHRA and YSYEKL. CDR3 nucleotide sequence: TGCGCCAGCAGCCAAAGACTAGCGGGGGGCCAACTCTACGAGCAGTACTTC. Amino acid sequence: CASSQRLAGGQLYEQYF.